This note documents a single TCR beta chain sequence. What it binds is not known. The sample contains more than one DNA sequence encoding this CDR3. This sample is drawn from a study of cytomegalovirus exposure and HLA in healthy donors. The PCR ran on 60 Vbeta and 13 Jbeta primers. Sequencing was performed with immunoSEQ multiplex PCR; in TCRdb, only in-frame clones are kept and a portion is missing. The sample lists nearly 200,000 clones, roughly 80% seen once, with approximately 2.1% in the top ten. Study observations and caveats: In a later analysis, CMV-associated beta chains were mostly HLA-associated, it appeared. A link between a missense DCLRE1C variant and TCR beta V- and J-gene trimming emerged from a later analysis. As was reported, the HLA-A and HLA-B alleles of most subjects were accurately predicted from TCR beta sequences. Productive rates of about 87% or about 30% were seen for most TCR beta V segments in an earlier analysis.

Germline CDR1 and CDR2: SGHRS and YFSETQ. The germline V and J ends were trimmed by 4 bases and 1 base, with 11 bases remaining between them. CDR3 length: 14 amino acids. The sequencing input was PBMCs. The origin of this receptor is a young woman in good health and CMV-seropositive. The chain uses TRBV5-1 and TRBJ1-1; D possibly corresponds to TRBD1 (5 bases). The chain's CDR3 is CASSLVTGNTEAFF. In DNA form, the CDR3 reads TGCGCCAGCAGCCTCGTAACAGGGAACACTGAAGCTTTCTTT.